The clone carrying this TCR beta chain was counted a single time. This record comes from a study of blood T cell repertoires in COVID-19. The protocol was immunoSEQ multiplex PCR, while the TCRdb copy is restricted to in-frame clones and leaves out a portion. The sample lists about 220,000 clones; about 90% were seen once. The germline gives CDR1 MGHRA, CDR2 YSYEKL. The V end was cut by 0 bases, the J end by 0 bases, with 15 bases between. The CDR3 is made up of 19 amino acids. The sequenced sample consisted of peripheral blood. This TCR derives from a middle-aged man with active or convalescent COVID-19. The chain carries TRBV4-1 and TRBJ1-6; D possibly corresponds to TRBD1 (5 bases). The CDR3 sequence is CASSQEIDSYSSYNSPLHF. The CDR3 DNA sequence: TGCGCCAGCAGCCAAGAAATCGACAGTTATAGCTCCTATAATTCACCCCTCCACTTT.